These T cell receptor beta chains were read from a single sample in a study of blood T cells in healthy people across ages. One entry per CDR3 protein, called by TCRdb with MiXCR from the 5' RACE reads. The table records 1,100,000 or so distinct CDR3 sequences, 35% to 55% of them present only once. Sequencing was performed on blood. All receptors derive from a woman aged 55-70 years in good health. Each CDR3 is given with its conserved first and last residue. Not every row has a clone size; where given, it reads once, few, many or a size class.

>TRBV29-1|few|TRBJ2-7
CSVLQSSYEQYF
>TRBV15|.|TRBJ2-5
CATSKRAGDGETQYF
>TRBV27|.|.
CASSFSSRGGQYEQYF
>TRBV27|few|TRBJ2-6
CASSLRQGTGANVLTF
>TRBV24-1|few|TRBJ2-7
CATSDSGVAYEQYF
>TRBV6-1|.|.
CASSVKPSGEQYF
>TRBV15|.|TRBJ2-4
CATSRDFRIAKNIQYF
>TRBV20-1|few|TRBJ2-1
CSAPKRGTLNNEQFF
>TRBV29-1|.|TRBJ2-1
CSSGRGGNEQFF
>TRBV20-1|.|TRBJ1-2
CSATQGTYGYTF
>TRBV27|few|TRBJ2-7
CASRGTSGKPIEQYF
>TRBV27|.|TRBJ2-7
CASSSLLWGSSNEQYF
>TRBV20-1|.|TRBJ2-7
CSARARQGVYEQYF
>TRBV12-3/TRBV12-4|.|TRBJ2-1
CASSRSGLERGEQFF
>TRBV7-9|few|TRBJ2-5
CASSNAGQSETQYF
>TRBV7-9|few|TRBJ2-1
CASSPNRGGTYNEQFF
>TRBV20-1|.|TRBJ2-1
CSARLPQRASSYNEQFF
>TRBV12-3/TRBV12-4|.|TRBJ2-5
CASTTGGKRETQYF
>TRBV7-9|.|TRBJ1-6
CASSRVGSPLHF
>TRBV20-1|.|TRBJ2-1
CSAFRNEQFF
>TRBV7-9|.|TRBJ2-3
CASSFQGAYGTDTQYF
>TRBV10-3|many|TRBJ2-1
CAISGMGEQFF
>TRBV6-6|.|TRBJ1-1
CASSSVRVEAFF
>TRBV5-1|.|.
CASSLSLSEQYF
>TRBV3-1|.|TRBJ2-4
CASSRRDHQNIQYF
>TRBV3-1|.|TRBJ1-1
CASSPTATSTEAFF
>TRBV5-1|.|TRBJ2-7
CASSLGSGQGVWEQYF
>TRBV3-1|.|TRBJ2-5
CASSPVVRAETQYF
>TRBV28|few|TRBJ2-3
CASSYRRGPDTQYF
>TRBV6-2/TRBV6-3|.|TRBJ2-1
CASSYFAEQFF
>TRBV9|.|TRBJ2-1
CASGTSGSFDEQFF
>TRBV15|.|TRBJ2-7
CATSRESTGGLYEQYF
>TRBV3-1|.|TRBJ1-2
CASSQSFPANYGYTF
>TRBV27|.|TRBJ2-4
CASRRSGQGGKNIQYF
>TRBV6-2/TRBV6-3|.|TRBJ2-5
CASSLRDIRGEETQYF
>TRBV5-5|.|TRBJ2-7
CASSRTGTGGDNEQYF
>TRBV6-2/TRBV6-3|many|TRBJ2-1
CASSKLEGQFF
>TRBV21-1|.|TRBJ2-5
CASSPEGRVFQETQYF
>TRBV20-1|.|TRBJ2-1
CSARRGIEQFF
>TRBV4-2|few|TRBJ2-5
CASSQDRGLFGRGQYF
>TRBV9|.|TRBJ2-1
CASSGWGGTYNEQFF
>TRBV6-1|.|.
CASSEVLSLAGGPGGYEQYF
>TRBV29-1|.|TRBJ2-3
CSVEVGWGAQYF
>TRBV27|.|TRBJ2-1
CASLLAAYNEQFF
>TRBV12-3/TRBV12-4|few|TRBJ1-2
CASSLSARRDGYTF
>TRBV4-1|.|TRBJ2-1
CASSWGPPGSNEQFF
>TRBV6-5|.|TRBJ1-2
CASSYGDAGGYGYTF
>TRBV14|.|TRBJ2-1
CASSALGGGAQNNEQFF
>TRBV29-1|.|TRBJ2-3
CSADLDTDTQYF
>TRBV18|.|TRBJ1-5
CASSRGQDNQPQHF
>TRBV27|few|TRBJ2-7
CASRGSGIGYEQYF
>TRBV12-3/TRBV12-4|few|TRBJ2-5
CASSLALADIQETQYF
>TRBV10-3|.|TRBJ2-3
CAIKPRAGTDTQYF
>TRBV28|.|TRBJ1-5
CASSFPTGFRTQHF
>TRBV6-1|.|TRBJ1-4
CASTSGEAWEKLFF
>TRBV9|.|TRBJ2-7
CASSGAGESYEQYF
>TRBV28|.|TRBJ1-2
CATDRTDPNYGYTF
>TRBV5-1|.|TRBJ2-7
CASSLDSASSYEQYF
>TRBV10-3|few|TRBJ1-1
CAISEFLDRRGGTEAFF